The present T cell receptor (beta chain) was sequenced within a study of blood T cell repertoires in COVID-19. Authors' methods: Reference gene primer amplification gave nucleated cell count estimates. Profiling relied on immunoSEQ multiplex PCR, and the TCRdb table lists in-frame clones only, not all of them. That table gives V, J and clone size, and the DNA gave D and trimming. The sample carries about 99,000 clones, 89% recorded once. V was clipped by 8 bases and J by 9 bases; unmatched bases: 9. The CDR3 loop spans 13 amino acids. Germline-derived CDR1 and CDR2 are SQVTM and ANQGSEA. Sample: peripheral blood. This chain connects TRBV29-1 to TRBJ2-5; TRBD2 agrees at 13 bases. The sequence was collected from a woman aged 55-69 years with acute or convalescent COVID-19. The CDR3 reads CSFRTSGGGSQYF. The CDR3 DNA sequence: TGCAGCTTCCGGACTAGCGGGGGAGGATCCCAGTACTTC.